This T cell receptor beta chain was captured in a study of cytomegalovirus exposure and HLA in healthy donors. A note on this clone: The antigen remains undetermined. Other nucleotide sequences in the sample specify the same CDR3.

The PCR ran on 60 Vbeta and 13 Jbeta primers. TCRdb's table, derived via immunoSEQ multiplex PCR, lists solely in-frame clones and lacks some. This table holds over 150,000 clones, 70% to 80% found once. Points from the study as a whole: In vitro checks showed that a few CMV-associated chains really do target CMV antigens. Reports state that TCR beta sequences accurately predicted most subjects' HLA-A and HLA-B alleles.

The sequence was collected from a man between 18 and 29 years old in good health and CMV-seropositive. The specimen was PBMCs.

CDR3 DNA: TGTGCCAGCAGCCAAACGGGGGTAGGGGCCTACGAGCAGTACTTC. It translates to CASSQTGVGAYEQYF. The rearrangement uses TRBV4-2 and TRBJ2-7; possible D gene TRBD2, 6 bases. V gave up 2 bases and J gave up 2 bases, with 13 bases separating them. This CDR3 contains 15 residues. The germline V gene has CDR1 LGHNA and CDR2 YNFKEQ.